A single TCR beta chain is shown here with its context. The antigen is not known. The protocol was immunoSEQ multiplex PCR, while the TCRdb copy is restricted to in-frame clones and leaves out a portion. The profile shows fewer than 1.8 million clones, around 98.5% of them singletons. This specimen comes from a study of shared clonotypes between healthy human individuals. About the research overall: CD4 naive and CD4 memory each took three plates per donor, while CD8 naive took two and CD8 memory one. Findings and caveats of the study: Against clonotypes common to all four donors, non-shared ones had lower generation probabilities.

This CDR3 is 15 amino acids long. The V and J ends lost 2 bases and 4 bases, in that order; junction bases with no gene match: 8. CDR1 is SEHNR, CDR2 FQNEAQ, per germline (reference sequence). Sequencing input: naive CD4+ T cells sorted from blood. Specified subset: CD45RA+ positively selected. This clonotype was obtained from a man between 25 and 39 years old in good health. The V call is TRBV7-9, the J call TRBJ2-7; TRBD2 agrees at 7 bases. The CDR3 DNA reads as TGTGCCAGCAGCTTATTTGTGGGAGGGAAGTACGAGCAGTACTTC. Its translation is CASSLFVGGKYEQYF. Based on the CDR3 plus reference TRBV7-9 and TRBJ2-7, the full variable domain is DTGVSQNPRHKITKRGQNVTFRCDPISEHNRLYWYRQTLGQGPEFLTYFQNEAQLEKSRLLSDRFSAERPKGSFSTLEIQRTEQGDSAMYLCASSLFVGGKYEQYFGPGTRLTVT.